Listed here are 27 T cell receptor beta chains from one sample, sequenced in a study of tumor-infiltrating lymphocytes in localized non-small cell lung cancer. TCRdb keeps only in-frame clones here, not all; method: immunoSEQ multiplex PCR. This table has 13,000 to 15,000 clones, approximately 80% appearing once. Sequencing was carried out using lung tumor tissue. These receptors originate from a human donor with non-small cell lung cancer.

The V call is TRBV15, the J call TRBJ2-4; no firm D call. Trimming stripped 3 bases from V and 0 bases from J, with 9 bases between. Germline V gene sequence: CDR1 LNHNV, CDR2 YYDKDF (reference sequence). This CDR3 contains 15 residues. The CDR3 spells CATSSGPIAKNIQYF. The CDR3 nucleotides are TGTGCCACCAGCAGTGGCCCCATAGCCAAAAACATTCAGTACTTC.

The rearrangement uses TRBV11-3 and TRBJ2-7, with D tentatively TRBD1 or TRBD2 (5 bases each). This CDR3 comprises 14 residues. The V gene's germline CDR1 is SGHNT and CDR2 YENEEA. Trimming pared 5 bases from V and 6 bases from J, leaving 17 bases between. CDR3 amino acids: CASSVASGRAEQYF. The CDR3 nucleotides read TGTGCCAGCAGCGTAGCGTCGGGGCGGGCCGAGCAGTACTTC. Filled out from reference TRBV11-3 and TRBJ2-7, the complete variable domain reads EAGVVQSPRYKIIEKKQPVAFWCNPISGHNTLYWYLQNLGQGPELLIRYENEEAVDDSQLPKDRFSAERLKGVDSTLKIQPAELGDSAVYLCASSVASGRAEQYFGPGTRLTVT.

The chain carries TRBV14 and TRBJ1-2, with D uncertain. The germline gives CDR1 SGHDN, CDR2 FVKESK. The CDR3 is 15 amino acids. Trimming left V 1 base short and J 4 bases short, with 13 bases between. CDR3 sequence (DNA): TGTGCCAGCAGCCAAGTGGCAGGAGTACCCTATGGCTACACCTTC. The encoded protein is CASSQVAGVPYGYTF. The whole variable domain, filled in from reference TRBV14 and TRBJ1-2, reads EAGVTQFPSHSVIEKGQTVTLRCDPISGHDNLYWYRRVMGKEIKFLLHFVKESKQDESGMPNNRFLAERTGGTYSTLKVQPAELEDSGVYFCASSQVAGVPYGYTFGSGTRLTVV.

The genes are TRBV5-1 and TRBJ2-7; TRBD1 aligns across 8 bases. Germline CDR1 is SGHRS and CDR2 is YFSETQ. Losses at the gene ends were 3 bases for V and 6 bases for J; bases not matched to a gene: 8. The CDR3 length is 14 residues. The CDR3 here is CASSSTGAAGEQYF. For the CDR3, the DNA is TGCGCCAGCAGCTCGACAGGGGCCGCTGGCGAGCAGTACTTC.

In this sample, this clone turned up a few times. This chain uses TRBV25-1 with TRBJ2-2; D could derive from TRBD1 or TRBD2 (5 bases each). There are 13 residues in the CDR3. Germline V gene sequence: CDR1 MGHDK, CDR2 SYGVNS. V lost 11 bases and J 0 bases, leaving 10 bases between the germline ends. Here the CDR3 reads CAHWDPNTGELFF. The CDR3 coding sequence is TGTGCCCACTGGGACCCGAACACCGGGGAGCTGTTTTTT.

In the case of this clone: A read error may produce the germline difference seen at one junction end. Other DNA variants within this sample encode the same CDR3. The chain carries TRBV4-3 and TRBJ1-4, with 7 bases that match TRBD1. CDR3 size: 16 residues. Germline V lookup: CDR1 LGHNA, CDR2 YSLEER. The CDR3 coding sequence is TGCGCCAGCAGCCAACGTCCGGGACAGACTAACGAAAAACTGTTTTTT. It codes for CASSQRPGQTNEKLFF.

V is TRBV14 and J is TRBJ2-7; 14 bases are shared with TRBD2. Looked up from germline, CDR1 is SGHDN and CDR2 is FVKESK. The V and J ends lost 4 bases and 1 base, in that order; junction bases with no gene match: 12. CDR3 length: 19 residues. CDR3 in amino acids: CASSRKMGLAGVSSYEQYF. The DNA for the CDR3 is TGTGCCAGCAGCCGAAAAATGGGACTAGCGGGAGTATCGTCCTACGAGCAGTACTTC.

CDR3 loop: CASSPPWRRDSGNTIYF. CDR3 sequence (DNA): TGTGCCAGCAGTCCCCCCTGGCGACGGGACTCTGGAAACACCATATATTTT. V usage is TRBV27 and J usage is TRBJ1-3, with D unclear. CDR1 and CDR2 from the germline V gene are MNHEY and SMNVEV (reference sequence). The V and J ends lost 5 bases and 0 bases respectively, with 17 bases between them. The CDR3 spans 17 residues.

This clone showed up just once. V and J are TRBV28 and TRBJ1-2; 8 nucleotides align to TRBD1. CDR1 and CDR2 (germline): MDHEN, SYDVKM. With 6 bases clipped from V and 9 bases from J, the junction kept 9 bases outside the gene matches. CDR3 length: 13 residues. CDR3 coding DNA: TGTGCCAGCAGACCAGGGGGCCAGACTCGCTACACCTTC. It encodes CASRPGGQTRYTF.

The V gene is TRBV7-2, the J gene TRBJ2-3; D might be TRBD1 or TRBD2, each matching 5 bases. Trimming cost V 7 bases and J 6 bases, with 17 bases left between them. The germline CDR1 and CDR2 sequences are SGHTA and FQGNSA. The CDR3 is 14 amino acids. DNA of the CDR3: TGTGCCAGCACGGGGCAGGTGGGCCGGGATACGCAGTATTTT. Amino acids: CASTGQVGRDTQYF.

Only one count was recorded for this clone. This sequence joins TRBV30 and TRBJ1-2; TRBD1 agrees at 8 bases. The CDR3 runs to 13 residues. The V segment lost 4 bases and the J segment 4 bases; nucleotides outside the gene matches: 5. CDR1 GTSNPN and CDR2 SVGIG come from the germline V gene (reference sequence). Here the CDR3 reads CAWKYRGGYGYTF. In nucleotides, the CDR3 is TGTGCCTGGAAGTACAGGGGGGGCTATGGCTACACCTTC.

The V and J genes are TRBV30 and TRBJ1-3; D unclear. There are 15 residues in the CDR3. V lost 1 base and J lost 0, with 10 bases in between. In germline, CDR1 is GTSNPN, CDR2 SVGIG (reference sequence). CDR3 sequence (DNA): TGTGCCTGGAGTGACAGACTTGACTCTGGAAACACCATATATTTT. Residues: CAWSDRLDSGNTIYF.

This CDR3 is CASSSRGPSYEQYF. In nucleotides, the CDR3 is TGTGCCAGCAGCTCCAGGGGGCCCTCCTACGAGCAGTACTTC. The genes are TRBV7-2 and TRBJ2-7, with 8 nucleotides matching TRBD1. Germline-derived CDR1 and CDR2 are SGHTA and FQGNSA. V trimming: 4 bases; J trimming: 0 bases; junction bases outside the gene matches: 2. This CDR3 has 14 amino acids.

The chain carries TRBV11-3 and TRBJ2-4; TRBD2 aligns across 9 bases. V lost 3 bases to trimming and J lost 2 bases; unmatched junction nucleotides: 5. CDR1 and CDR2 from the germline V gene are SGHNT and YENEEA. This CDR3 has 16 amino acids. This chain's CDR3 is CASSFRLAAPKNIQYF. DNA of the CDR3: TGTGCCAGCAGCTTCAGACTAGCGGCACCCAAAAACATTCAGTACTTC.

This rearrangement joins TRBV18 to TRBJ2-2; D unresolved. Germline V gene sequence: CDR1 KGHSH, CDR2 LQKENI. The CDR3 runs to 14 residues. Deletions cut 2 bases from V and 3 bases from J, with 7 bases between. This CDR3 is CASSPLADTGELFF. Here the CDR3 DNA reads TGTGCCAGCTCACCATTGGCGGACACCGGGGAGCTGTTTTTT.

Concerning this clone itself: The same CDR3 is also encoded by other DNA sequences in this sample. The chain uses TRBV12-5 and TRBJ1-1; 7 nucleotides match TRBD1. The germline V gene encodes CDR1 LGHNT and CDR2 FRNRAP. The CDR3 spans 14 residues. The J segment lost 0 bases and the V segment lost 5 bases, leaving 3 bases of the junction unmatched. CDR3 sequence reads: CASGGQAMNTEAFF. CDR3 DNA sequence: TGTGCTAGTGGTGGACAGGCCATGAACACTGAAGCTTTCTTT. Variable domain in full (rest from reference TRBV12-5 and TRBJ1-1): DARVTQTPRHKVTEMGQEVTMRCQPILGHNTVFWYRQTMMQGLELLAYFRNRAPLDDSGMPKDRFSAEMPDATLATLKIQPSEPRDSAVYFCASGGQAMNTEAFFGQGTRLTVV.

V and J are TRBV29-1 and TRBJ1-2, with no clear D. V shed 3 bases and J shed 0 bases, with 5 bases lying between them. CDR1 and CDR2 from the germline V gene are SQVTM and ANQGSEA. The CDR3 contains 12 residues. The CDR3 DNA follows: TGCAGCGTTGATCAAGCTAACTATGGCTACACCTTC. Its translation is CSVDQANYGYTF.

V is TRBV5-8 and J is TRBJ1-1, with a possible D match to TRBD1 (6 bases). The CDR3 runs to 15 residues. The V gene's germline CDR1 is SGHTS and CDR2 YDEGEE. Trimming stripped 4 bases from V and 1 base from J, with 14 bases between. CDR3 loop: CASSLQGQGNTEAFF. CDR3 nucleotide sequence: TGTGCCAGCAGCCTTCAGGGGCAGGGGAACACTGAAGCTTTCTTT.

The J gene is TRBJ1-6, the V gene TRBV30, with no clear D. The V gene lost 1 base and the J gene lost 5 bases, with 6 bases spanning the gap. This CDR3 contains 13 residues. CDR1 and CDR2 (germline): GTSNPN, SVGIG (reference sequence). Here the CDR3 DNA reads TGTGCCTGGAGTGGGGAGAATAATTCACCCCTCCACTTT. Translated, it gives CAWSGENNSPLHF.

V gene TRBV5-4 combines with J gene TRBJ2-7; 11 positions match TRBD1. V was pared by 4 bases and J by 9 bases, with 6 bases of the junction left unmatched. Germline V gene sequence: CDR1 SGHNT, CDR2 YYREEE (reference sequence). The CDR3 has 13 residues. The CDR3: CASSRDRGSGQYF. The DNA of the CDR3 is TGTGCCAGCAGCCGGGACAGGGGGAGCGGGCAGTACTTC. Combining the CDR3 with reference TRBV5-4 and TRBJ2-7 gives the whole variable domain ETGVTQSPTHLIKTRGQQVTLRCSSQSGHNTVSWYQQALGQGPQFIFQYYREEENGRGNFPPRFSGLQFPNYSSELNVNALELDDSALYLCASSRDRGSGQYFGPGTRLTVT.

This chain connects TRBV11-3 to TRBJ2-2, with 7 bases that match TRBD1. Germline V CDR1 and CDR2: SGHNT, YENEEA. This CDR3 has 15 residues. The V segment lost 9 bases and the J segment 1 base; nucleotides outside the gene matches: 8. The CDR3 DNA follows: TGTGCCAGTCTTTTGAGGACAGGGAACACCGGGGAGCTGTTTTTT. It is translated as CASLLRTGNTGELFF.

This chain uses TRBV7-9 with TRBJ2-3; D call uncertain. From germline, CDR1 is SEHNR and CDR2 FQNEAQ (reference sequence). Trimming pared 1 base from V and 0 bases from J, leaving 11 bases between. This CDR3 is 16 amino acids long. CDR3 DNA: TGTGCCAGCAGCTTAGTAGTCGGATCGAGCACAGATACGCAGTATTTT. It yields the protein CASSLVVGSSTDTQYF.

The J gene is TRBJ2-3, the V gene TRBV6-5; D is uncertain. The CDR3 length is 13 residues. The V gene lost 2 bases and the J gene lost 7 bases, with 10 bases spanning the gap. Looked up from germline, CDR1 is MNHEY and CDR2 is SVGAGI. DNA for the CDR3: TGTGCCAGCAGTTACGTTAGTTTGCATACGCAGTATTTT. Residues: CASSYVSLHTQYF.

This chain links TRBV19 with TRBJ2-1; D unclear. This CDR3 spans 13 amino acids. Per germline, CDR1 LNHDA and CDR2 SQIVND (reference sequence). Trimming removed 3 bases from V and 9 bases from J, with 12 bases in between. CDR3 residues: CASSISVNGEQFF. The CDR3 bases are TGTGCCAGTAGTATCTCAGTTAACGGTGAGCAGTTCTTC. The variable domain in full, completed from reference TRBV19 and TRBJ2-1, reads DGGITQSPKYLFRKEGQNVTLSCEQNLNHDAMYWYRQDPGQGLRLIYYSQIVNDFQKGDIAEGYSVSREKKESFPLTVTSAQKNPTAFYLCASSISVNGEQFFGPGTRLTVL.

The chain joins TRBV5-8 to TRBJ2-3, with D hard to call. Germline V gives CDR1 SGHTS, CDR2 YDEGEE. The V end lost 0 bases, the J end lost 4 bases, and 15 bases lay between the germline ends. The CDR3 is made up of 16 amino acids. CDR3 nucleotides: TGTGCCAGCAGCTTGGGCAGTGTGATGGGTGCAGATACGCAGTATTTT. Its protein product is CASSLGSVMGADTQYF.

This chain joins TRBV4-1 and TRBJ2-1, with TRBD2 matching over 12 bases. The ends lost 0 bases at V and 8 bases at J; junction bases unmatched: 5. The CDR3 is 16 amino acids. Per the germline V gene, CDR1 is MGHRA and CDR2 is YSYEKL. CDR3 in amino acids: CASSQELAGGIDEQFF. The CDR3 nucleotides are TGCGCCAGCAGCCAAGAACTAGCGGGAGGTATCGATGAGCAGTTCTTC.

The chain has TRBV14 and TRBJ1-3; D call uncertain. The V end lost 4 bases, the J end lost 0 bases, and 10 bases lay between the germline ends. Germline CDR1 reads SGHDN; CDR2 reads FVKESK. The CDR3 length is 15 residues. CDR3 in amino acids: CASSLGPRSGNTIYF. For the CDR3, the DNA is TGTGCCAGCAGCCTGGGTCCGCGCTCTGGAAACACCATATATTTT.